Described below is a single T cell receptor beta chain sequence and its context. Germline V gives CDR1 LNHNV, CDR2 YYDKDF (reference sequence). The CDR3 has 12 amino acids. Trimming pared 6 bases from V and 6 bases from J, leaving 11 bases between. The PCR ran on 60 Vbeta and 13 Jbeta primers. TCRdb keeps only in-frame clones here, not all; method: immunoSEQ multiplex PCR. The sample has some 200,000 clones, approximately 79% seen once; the top ten hold 1.5% to 1.7%. This entry comes from a study of cytomegalovirus exposure and HLA in healthy donors. This sequence originates from a girl aged 5-17 years in good health and CMV-seropositive. This sequence joins TRBV15 and TRBJ1-1; D unclear. Source material: PBMCs. In nucleotides, the CDR3 is TGTGCCACCAGGCAAACAGCCGCTGAAGCTTTCTTT. Its protein is CATRQTAAEAFF.